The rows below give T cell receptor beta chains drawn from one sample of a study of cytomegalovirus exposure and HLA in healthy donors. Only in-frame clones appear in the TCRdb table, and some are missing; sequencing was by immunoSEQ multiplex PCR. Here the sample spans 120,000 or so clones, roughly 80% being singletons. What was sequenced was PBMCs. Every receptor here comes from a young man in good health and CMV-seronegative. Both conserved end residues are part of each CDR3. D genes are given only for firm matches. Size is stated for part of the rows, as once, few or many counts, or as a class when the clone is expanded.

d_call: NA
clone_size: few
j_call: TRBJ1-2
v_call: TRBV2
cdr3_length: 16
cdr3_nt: TGTGCCAGCAGTGAAGGGGGTAGGGGGAATAACTATGGCTACACCTTC
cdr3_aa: CASSEGGRGNNYGYTF

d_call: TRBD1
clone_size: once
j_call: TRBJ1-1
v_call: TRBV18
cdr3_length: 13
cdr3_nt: TGTGCCAGCTCACGTGACAGGGCCACTGAAGCTTTCTTT
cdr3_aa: CASSRDRATEAFF

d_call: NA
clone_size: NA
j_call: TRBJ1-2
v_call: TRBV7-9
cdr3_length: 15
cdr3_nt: TGTGCCAGCAGCCCCTCCGGGACACTAAACTATGGCTACACCTTC
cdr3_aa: CASSPSGTLNYGYTF

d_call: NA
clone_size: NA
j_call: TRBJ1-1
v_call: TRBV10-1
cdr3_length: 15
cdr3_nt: TGCGCCACCTCTCTGGAGCGGCCTCAAAACACTGAAGCTTTCTTT
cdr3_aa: CATSLERPQNTEAFF

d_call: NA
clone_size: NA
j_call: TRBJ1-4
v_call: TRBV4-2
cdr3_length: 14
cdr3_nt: TGTGCCAGCAGCCAAGAACGGAAGAGGGAAAAACTGTTTTTT
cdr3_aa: CASSQERKREKLFF

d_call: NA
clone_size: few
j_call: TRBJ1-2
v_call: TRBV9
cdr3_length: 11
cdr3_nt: TGTGCCAGCAGCAATAGCTATGGCTACACCTTC
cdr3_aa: CASSNSYGYTF

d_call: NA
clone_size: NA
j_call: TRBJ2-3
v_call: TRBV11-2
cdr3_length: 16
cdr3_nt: TGTGCCAGCAGCCAGGACGCCGGCGGGTTGGCAGATACGCAGTATTTT
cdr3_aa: CASSQDAGGLADTQYF

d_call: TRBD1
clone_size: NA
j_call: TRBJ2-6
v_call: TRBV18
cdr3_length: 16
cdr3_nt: TGTGCCAGCACCGGGACAGTCGGCTCTGGGGCCAACGTCCTGACTTTC
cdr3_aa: CASTGTVGSGANVLTF

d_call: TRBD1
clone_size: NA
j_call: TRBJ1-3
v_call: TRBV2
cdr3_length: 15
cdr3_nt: TGTGCCAGCAGGGCTCAGGGGGCGACGGGAAACACCATATATTTT
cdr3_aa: CASRAQGATGNTIYF

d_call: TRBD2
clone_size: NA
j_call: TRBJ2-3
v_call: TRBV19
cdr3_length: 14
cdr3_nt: TGTGCCAGTATGGAGCGGGGAGGAGCAGATACGCAGTATTTT
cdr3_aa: CASMERGGADTQYF

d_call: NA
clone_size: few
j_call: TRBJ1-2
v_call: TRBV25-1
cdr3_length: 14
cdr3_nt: TGTGCCAGCAGTGAACCGGGAGAGAACTATGGCTACACCTTC
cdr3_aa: CASSEPGENYGYTF

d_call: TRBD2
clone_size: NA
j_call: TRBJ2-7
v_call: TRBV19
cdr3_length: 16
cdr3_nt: TGTGCCAGTAGTATGGCGGGGGGGCGAGGGTTCTACGAGCAGTACTTC
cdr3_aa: CASSMAGGRGFYEQYF

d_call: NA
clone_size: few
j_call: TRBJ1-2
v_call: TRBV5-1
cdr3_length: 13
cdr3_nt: TGCGCCAGCAGCTCGGCAGGGTTCAGCGGCTACACCTTC
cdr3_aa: CASSSAGFSGYTF

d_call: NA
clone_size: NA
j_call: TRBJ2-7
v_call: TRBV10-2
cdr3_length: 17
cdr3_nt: TGCGCCAGCAGTGGGATGGGGAGAACTCCCCGCTCCTACGAGCAGTACTTC
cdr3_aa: CASSGMGRTPRSYEQYF

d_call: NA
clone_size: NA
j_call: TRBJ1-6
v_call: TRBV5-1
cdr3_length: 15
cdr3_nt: TGCGCCAGCAGCCACGGGGTAGTTGGGAATTCACCCCTCCACTTT
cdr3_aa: CASSHGVVGNSPLHF